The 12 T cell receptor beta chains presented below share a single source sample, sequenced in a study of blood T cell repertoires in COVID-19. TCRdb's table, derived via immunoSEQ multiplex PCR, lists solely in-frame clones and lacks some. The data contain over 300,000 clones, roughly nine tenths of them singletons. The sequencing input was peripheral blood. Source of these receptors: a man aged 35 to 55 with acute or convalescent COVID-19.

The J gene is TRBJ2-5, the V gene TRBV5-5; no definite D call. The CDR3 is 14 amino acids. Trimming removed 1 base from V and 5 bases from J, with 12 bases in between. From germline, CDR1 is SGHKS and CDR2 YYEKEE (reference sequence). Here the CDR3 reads CASSLMTEWETQYF. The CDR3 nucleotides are TGTGCCAGCAGCTTGATGACTGAGTGGGAGACCCAGTACTTC.

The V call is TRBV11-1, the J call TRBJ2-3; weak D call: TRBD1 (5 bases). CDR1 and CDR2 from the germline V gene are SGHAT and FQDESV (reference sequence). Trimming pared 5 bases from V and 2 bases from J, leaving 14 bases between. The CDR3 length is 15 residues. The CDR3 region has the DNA TGTGCCAGCAGCCCCCAGGGTATCCTCACAGATACGCAGTATTTT. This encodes CASSPQGILTDTQYF.

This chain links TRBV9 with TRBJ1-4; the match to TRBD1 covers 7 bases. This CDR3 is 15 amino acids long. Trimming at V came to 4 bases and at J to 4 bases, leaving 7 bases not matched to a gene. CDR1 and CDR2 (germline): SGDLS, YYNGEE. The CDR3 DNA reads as TGTGCCAGCAGCTCCTCCGGGACAGATAATGAAAAACTGTTTTTT. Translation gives CASSSSGTDNEKLFF.

CDR3 bases: TGTGCCAGCAGTAGGGGGGGGTTGGATTCACCCCTCCACTTT. It codes for CASSRGGLDSPLHF. The genes are TRBV6-4 and TRBJ1-6; perhaps TRBD1 as D (6 bases). V lost 5 bases, J lost 8 bases, and 13 bases lay in between. Germline V gene lookup returns CDR1 MRHNA and CDR2 SNTAGT. The CDR3 totals 14 residues.

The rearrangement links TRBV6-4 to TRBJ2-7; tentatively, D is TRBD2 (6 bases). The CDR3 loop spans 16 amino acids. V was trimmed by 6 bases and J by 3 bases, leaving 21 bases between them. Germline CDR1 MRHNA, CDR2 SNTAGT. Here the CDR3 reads CASRTGVRKKNYEQYF. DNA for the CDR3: TGTGCCAGCAGGACGGGGGTCCGAAAAAAGAACTACGAGCAGTACTTC.

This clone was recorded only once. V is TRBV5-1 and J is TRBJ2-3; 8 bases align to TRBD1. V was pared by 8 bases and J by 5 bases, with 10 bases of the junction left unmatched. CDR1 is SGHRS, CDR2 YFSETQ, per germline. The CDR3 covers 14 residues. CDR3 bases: TGCGCCAGTTCCATAGGACAGGGTGAAGATACGCAGTATTTT. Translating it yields CASSIGQGEDTQYF.

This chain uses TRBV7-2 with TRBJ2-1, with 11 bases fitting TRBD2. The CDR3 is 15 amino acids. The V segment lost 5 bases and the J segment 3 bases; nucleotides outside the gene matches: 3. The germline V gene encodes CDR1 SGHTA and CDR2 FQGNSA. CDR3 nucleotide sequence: TGTGCCAGCAGCCAAACTAGCGGGAGCTACAATGAGCAGTTCTTC. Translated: CASSQTSGSYNEQFF.

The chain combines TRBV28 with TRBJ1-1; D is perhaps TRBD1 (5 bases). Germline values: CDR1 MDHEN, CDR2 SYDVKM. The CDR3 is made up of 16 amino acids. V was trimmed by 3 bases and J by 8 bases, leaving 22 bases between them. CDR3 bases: TGTGCCAGCAGTTTCCTTTCCAACGGCAGGGCGGAGGAAGCTTTCTTT. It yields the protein CASSFLSNGRAEEAFF.

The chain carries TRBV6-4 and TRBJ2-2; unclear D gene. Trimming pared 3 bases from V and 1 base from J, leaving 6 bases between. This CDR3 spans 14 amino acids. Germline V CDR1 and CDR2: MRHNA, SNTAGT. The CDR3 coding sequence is TGTGCCAGCAGTGAACACGAGAACACCGGGGAGCTGTTTTTT. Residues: CASSEHENTGELFF.

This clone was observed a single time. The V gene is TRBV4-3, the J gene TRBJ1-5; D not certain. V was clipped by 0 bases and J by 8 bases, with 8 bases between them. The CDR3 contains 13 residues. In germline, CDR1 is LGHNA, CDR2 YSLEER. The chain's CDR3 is CASSQDLREPQHF. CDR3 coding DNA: TGCGCCAGCAGCCAAGATTTACGGGAGCCCCAGCATTTT.

CDR3 bases: TGTGCCACCACACAGGGCGGCGGCTACACCTTC. Translated, it gives CATTQGGGYTF. V usage is TRBV28 and J usage is TRBJ1-2; a weak D match, TRBD1 (6 bases). The CDR3 contains 11 residues. The V end was cut by 10 bases, the J end by 8 bases, with 14 bases between. CDR1 is MDHEN and CDR2 is SYDVKM in the germline V gene.

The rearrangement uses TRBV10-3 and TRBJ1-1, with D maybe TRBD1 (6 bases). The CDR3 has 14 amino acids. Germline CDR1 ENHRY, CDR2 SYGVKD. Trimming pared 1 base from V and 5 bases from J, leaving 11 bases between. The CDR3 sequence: CAISEFSGATEAFF. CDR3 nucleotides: TGTGCCATCAGTGAGTTTTCAGGGGCGACTGAAGCTTTCTTT.